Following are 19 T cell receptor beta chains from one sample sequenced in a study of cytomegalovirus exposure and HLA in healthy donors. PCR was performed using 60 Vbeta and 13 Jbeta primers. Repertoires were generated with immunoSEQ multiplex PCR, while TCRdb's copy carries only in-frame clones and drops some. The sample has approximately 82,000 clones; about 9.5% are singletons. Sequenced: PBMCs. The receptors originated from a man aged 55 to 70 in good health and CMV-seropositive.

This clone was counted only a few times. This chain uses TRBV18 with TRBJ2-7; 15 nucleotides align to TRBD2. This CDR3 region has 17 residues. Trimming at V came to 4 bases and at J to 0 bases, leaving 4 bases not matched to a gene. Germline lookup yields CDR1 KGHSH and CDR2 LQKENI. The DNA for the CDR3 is TGTGCCAGCTCACTCGGGACTAGCGGGGGGAGCTCCTACGAGCAGTACGTC. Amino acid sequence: CASSLGTSGGSSYEQYV.

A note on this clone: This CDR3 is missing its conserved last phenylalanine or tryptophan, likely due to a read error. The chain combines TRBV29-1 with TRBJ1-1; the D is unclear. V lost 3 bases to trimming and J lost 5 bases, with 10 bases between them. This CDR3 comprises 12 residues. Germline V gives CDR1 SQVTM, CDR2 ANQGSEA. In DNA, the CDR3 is TGCAGCGTTGAGAGCCCGAAAACTGAAGCTTTCTTG. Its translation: CSVESPKTEAFL.

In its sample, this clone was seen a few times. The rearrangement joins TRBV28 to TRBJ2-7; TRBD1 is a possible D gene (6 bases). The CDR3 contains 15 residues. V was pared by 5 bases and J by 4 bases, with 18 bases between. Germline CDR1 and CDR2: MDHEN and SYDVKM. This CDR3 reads CASSDATGTEYEQYV. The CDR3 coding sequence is TGTGCCAGCAGTGACGCGACAGGTACAGAGTACGAGCAGTACGTC.

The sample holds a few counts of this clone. DNA of the CDR3: TGCGCCAGCAGCTTCGAGGGAAGGGAGACCCAGTACTTC. Translation gives CASSFEGRETQYF. The chain combines TRBV5-1 with TRBJ2-5; D may be TRBD2 (5 bases). Germline values: CDR1 SGHRS, CDR2 YFSETQ. Between the trimmed V and J ends, which lost 2 bases and 5 bases, there was a span of 10 bases. The CDR3 sequence is 13 residues long.

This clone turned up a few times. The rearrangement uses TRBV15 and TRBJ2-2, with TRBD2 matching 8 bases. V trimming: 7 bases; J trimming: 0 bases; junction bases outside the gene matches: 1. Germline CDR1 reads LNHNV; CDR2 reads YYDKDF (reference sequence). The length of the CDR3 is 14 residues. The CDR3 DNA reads TGTGCCACCACACTAGCGGCGAACACCGGGGAGCTGTTTTTT. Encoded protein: CATTLAANTGELFF.

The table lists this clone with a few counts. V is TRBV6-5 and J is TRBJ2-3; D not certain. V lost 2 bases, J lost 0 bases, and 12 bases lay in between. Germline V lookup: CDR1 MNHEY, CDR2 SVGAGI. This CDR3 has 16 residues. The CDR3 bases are TGTGCCAGCAGTTACAGCTTCTCCCCTAGCACAGATACGCAGTATTTT. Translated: CASSYSFSPSTDTQYF.

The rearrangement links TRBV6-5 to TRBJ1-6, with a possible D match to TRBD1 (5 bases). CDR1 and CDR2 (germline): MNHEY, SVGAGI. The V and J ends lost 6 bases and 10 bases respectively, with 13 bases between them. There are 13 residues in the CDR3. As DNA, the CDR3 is TGTGCCAGCAGCTCTCCGGGACTCTCACCCCTCCACTTT. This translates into CASSSPGLSPLHF.

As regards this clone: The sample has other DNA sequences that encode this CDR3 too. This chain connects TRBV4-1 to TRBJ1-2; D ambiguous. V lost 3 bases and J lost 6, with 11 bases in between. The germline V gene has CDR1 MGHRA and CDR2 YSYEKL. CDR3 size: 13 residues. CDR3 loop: CASSQDRGDGYTF. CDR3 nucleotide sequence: TGCGCCAGCAGCCAGGATCGGGGTGATGGCTACACCTTC.

The CDR3 DNA sequence: TGTGCCTGGATTCCAGACAGGGACAACGGCTACACCTTC. Amino acid sequence: CAWIPDRDNGYTF. The chain employs TRBV30 and TRBJ1-2, with TRBD1 identical over 7 bases. Germline CDR1 is GTSNPN and CDR2 is SVGIG (reference sequence). V trimming: 4 bases; J trimming: 8 bases; junction bases outside the gene matches: 10. The CDR3 extends over 13 amino acids.

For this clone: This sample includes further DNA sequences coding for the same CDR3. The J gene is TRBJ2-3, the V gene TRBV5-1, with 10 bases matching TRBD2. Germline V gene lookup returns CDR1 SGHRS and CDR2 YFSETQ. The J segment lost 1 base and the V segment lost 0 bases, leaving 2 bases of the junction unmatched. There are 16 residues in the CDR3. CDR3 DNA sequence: TGCGCCAGCAGCTTGGTCCTAGCGGGGGGCACAGATACGCAGTATTTT. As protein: CASSLVLAGGTDTQYF.

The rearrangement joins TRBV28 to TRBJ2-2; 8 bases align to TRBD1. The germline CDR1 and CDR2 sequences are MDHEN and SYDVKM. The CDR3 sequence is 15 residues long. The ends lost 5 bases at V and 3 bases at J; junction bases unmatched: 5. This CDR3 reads CASSQTGEDTGELFF. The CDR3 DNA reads TGTGCCAGCAGTCAGACAGGGGAGGACACCGGGGAGCTGTTTTTT.

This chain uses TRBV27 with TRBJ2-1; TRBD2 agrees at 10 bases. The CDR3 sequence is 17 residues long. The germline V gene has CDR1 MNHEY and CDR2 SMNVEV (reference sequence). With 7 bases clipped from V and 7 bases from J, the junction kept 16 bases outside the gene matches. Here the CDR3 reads CASTRAFGTSGENEQFF. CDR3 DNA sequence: TGTGCCAGCACGAGAGCCTTCGGAACTAGCGGGGAGAATGAGCAGTTCTTC.

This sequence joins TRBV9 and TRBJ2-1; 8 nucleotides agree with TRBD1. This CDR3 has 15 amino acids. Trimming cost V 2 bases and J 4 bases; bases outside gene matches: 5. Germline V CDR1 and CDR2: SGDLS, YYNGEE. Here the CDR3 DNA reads TGTGCCAGCAGCGTCGGGACAGGTACATACAATGAGCAGTTCTTC. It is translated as CASSVGTGTYNEQFF.

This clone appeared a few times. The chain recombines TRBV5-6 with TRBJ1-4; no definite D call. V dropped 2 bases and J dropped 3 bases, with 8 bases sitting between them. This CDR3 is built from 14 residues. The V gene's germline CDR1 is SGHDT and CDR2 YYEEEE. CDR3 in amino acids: CASSLDWANEKLFF. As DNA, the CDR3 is TGTGCCAGCAGCTTAGACTGGGCTAATGAAAAACTGTTTTTT.

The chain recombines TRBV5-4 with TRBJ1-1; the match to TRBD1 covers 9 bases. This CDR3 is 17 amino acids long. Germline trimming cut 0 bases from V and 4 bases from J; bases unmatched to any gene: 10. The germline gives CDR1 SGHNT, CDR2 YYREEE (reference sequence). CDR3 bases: TGTGCCAGCAGCTTGGGTAGTTCAGGGACAGGGACCACTGAAGCTTTCTTT. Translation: CASSLGSSGTGTTEAFF. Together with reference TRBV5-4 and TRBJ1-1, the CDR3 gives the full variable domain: ETGVTQSPTHLIKTRGQQVTLRCSSQSGHNTVSWYQQALGQGPQFIFQYYREEENGRGNFPPRFSGLQFPNYSSELNVNALELDDSALYLCASSLGSSGTGTTEAFFGQGTRLTVV.

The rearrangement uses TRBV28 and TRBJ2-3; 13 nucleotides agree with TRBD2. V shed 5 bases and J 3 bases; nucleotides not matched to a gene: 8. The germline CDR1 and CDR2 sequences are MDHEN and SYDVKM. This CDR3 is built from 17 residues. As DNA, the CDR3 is TGTGCCAGCAGTCCCGGACTAGCGGGAGTAGGTACAGATACGCAGTATTTT. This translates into CASSPGLAGVGTDTQYF.

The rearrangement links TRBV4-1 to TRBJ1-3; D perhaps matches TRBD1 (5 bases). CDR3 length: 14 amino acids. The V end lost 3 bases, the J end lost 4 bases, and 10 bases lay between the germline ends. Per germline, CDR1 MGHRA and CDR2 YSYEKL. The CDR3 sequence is CASSQPRVGNTIYF. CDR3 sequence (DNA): TGCGCCAGCAGCCAGCCCAGGGTCGGAAACACCATATATTTT.

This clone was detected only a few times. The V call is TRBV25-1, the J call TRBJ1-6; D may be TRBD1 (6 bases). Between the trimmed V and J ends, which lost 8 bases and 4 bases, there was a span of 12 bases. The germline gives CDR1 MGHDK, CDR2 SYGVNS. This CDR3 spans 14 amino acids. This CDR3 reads CASGQTGYNSPLHF. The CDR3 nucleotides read TGTGCCAGCGGACAGACAGGATATAATTCACCCCTCCACTTT.

The CDR3 is CASRGSSGLQETQYF. In nucleotides, the CDR3 is TGTGCCTCTCGTGGGTCTAGCGGATTACAAGAGACCCAGTACTTC. V usage is TRBV7-8 and J usage is TRBJ2-5, with TRBD2 identical over 7 bases. Germline V gene data show CDR1 as SGHVS and CDR2 as FQNEAQ. CDR3 length: 15 amino acids. Unmatched junction bases numbered 14, after V lost 11 bases and J lost 2 bases.